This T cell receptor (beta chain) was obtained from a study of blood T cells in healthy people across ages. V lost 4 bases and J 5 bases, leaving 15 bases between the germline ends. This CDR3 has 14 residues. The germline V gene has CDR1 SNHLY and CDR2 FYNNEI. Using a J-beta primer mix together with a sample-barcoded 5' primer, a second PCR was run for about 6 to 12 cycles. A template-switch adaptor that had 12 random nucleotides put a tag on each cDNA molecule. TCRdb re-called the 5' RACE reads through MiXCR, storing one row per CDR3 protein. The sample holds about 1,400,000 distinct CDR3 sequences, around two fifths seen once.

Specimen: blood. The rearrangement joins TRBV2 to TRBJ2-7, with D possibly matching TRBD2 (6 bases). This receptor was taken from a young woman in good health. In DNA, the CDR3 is TGTGCCAGCAGTGTTCCGGGAGAGATCAACGAGCAGTACTTC. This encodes CASSVPGEINEQYF.